This T cell receptor (beta chain) originates from a study of cytomegalovirus exposure and HLA in healthy donors. PCR used 60 Vbeta primers and 13 Jbeta primers. Sequenced by immunoSEQ multiplex PCR; TCRdb stores in-frame clones only, minus some. The repertoire shows fewer than 200,000 clones; the top ten hold around 6%. Though probably carrying unrecorded immune exposures, donors were nominally healthy at sampling. The CDR3 has 16 residues. Germline lookup yields CDR1 MNHEY and CDR2 SMNVEV (reference sequence). Germline trimming cut 0 bases from V and 4 bases from J; bases unmatched to any gene: 6. This chain joins TRBV27 and TRBJ1-3; 7 positions match TRBD1. Sequencing was carried out using PBMCs. This TCR came from a young man in good health and CMV-seronegative. This CDR3 reads CASSLSGQSWGNTIYF. CDR3 nucleotides: TGTGCCAGCAGTTTATCGGGACAGTCTTGGGGAAACACCATATATTTT.